The entry below gives a single T cell receptor beta chain sequence along with its context. This sample is drawn from a study of blood T cell repertoires in COVID-19. Study as a whole: PBMCs, B-cell-depleted T cells, or T cells were the source of the cDNA or gDNA that made up the material.

Assay used: immunoSEQ multiplex PCR; TCRdb lists only in-frame clones, some missing. The sample lists a few hundred thousand clones; around 91% were seen once. CDR3 size: 15 residues. Germline CDR1 is MDHEN and CDR2 is SYDVKM. Trimming removed 6 bases from V and 4 bases from J, with 19 bases in between. Sequenced sample: peripheral blood. This receptor was obtained from a woman aged 55-70 years with acute or convalescent COVID-19. V and J are TRBV28 and TRBJ2-7, with TRBD1 as a possible D gene (7 bases). CDR3 coding DNA: TGTGCCAGCAGCTCCCCAGGGGGGACGAATTACGAGCAGTACTTC. Encoded protein: CASSSPGGTNYEQYF.